These 22 T cell receptor beta chains originate from one sample sequenced in a study of cytomegalovirus exposure and HLA in healthy donors. Both 60 Vbeta primers and 13 Jbeta primers went into the PCR. The repertoire was sequenced with immunoSEQ multiplex PCR; TCRdb's copy has only in-frame clones and lacks some. The table has roughly 130,000 clones, 6.5% to 9.5% seen once; the top ten hold under 5.5%. The material sequenced was PBMCs. The source is a middle-aged man in good health and CMV-seronegative.

This clone occurred many times. The chain couples TRBV9 to TRBJ1-5; 10 bases are a match to TRBD1. The V and J ends lost 2 bases and 4 bases, in that order; junction bases with no gene match: 3. CDR3 length: 15 amino acids. The germline CDR1 and CDR2 sequences are SGDLS and YYNGEE. The CDR3 here is CASSVWTGGNQPQHF. The CDR3 bases are TGTGCCAGCAGCGTCTGGACAGGGGGGAATCAGCCCCAGCATTTT.

The chain combines TRBV4-2 with TRBJ2-7; 7 positions match TRBD1. This CDR3 spans 16 amino acids. Germline CDR1 reads LGHNA; CDR2 reads YNFKEQ. V gave up 2 bases and J gave up 3 bases; unmatched junction bases: 10. The CDR3: CASSQTLSGQNYEQYF. Written as DNA, the CDR3 is TGTGCCAGCAGCCAAACCCTTTCGGGACAGAACTACGAGCAGTACTTC.

In its sample, this clone was seen a few times. V usage is TRBV6-1 and J usage is TRBJ2-7; 7 bases match TRBD1. Looked up from germline, CDR1 is MNHNS and CDR2 is SASEGT. The V segment lost 6 bases and the J segment 2 bases; nucleotides outside the gene matches: 7. CDR3 length: 14 residues. This chain's CDR3 is CASRNRDSTYEQYF. The CDR3 coding sequence is TGTGCCAGCAGAAACCGGGACAGCACCTACGAGCAGTACTTC.

This clone was detected only a few times. The chain employs TRBV19 and TRBJ1-2; maybe TRBD1 (6 bases). CDR1 LNHDA and CDR2 SQIVND come from the germline V gene (reference sequence). Trimming removed 1 base at V and 8 bases at J, with 17 bases between. CDR3 length: 15 amino acids. The CDR3 DNA reads as TGTGCCAGTAGTATAGGACCAGGGGAAGTTATGGGCTACACCTTC. Protein sequence: CASSIGPGEVMGYTF.

This clone was seen more than once but under ten times. V gene TRBV6-5 combines with J gene TRBJ2-7; 11 nucleotides match TRBD1. This CDR3 contains 15 residues. Per the germline V gene, CDR1 is MNHEY and CDR2 is SVGAGI. V gave up 2 bases and J gave up 0 bases; unmatched junction bases: 0. As DNA, the CDR3 is TGTGCCAGCAGTTACGGGACAGGGGGCTCCTACGAGCAGTACTTC. This codes for CASSYGTGGSYEQYF.

The rearrangement uses TRBV9 and TRBJ2-6; 7 bases fit TRBD1. V lost 3 bases and J lost 7; bases outside the gene matches: 1. CDR1 and CDR2 (germline): SGDLS, YYNGEE. The CDR3 runs 13 residues. CDR3 sequence (DNA): TGTGCCAGCAGCGAGGGGGCAGCCAACGTCCTGACTTTC. Residues: CASSEGAANVLTF. Full variable domain (remainder filled in from reference TRBV9 and TRBJ2-6): DSGVTQTPKHLITATGQRVTLRCSPRSGDLSVYWYQQSLDQGLQFLIQYYNGEERAKGNILERFSAQQFPDLHSELNLSSLELGDSALYFCASSEGAANVLTFGAGSRLTVL.

This CDR3 is CASSLASLAGGLTGELFF. CDR3 DNA sequence: TGTGCCAGCAGCTTGGCTTCCCTAGCGGGGGGGCTCACCGGGGAGCTGTTTTTT. The rearrangement uses TRBV5-5 and TRBJ2-2; 12 bases are shared with TRBD2. CDR1 and CDR2 from the germline V gene are SGHKS and YYEKEE (reference sequence). The CDR3 length is 18 residues. After removal of 0 bases from V and 4 bases from J, the junction contained 7 bases not matched to a gene.

In this sample, this clone turned up a few times. The genes are TRBV7-2 and TRBJ2-3, with a tentative D call TRBD1 (6 bases). The V end lost 5 bases, the J end lost 4 bases, and 19 bases lay between the germline ends. Per germline, CDR1 SGHTA and CDR2 FQGNSA. The CDR3 contains 16 residues. The CDR3 reads CASSLLGGQTPDTQYF. The CDR3, as DNA: TGTGCCAGCAGCCTTCTGGGCGGACAGACCCCAGATACGCAGTATTTT.

The chain employs TRBV5-6 and TRBJ1-3; TRBD1 aligns across 8 bases. Trimming took 6 bases from V and 0 from J; bases not matched to a gene: 8. Germline assignment: CDR1 SGHDT and CDR2 YYEEEE. CDR3 length equals 16 residues. The CDR3 reads CASTLGTGYSGNTIYF. CDR3 coding DNA: TGTGCCAGCACCTTAGGGACAGGCTACTCTGGAAACACCATATATTTT. Full variable domain (missing parts from reference TRBV5-6 and TRBJ1-3): DAGVTQSPTHLIKTRGQQVTLRCSPKSGHDTVSWYQQALGQGPQFIFQYYEEEERQRGNFPDRFSGHQFPNYSSELNVNALLLGDSALYLCASTLGTGYSGNTIYFGEGSWLTVV.

The chain joins TRBV2 to TRBJ1-2, with a weak D call TRBD1 (5 bases). The length of the CDR3 is 12 residues. Germline CDR1 SNHLY, CDR2 FYNNEI. The V end lost 7 bases, the J end lost 7 bases, and 13 bases lay between the germline ends. CDR3 sequence (DNA): TGTGCCAGCACCCAGGGTCGAGGTGGCTACACCTTC. Protein sequence: CASTQGRGGYTF. Drawing the rest from reference TRBV2 and TRBJ1-2, the complete variable domain is EPEVTQTPSHQVTQMGQEVILRCVPISNHLYFYWYRQILGQKVEFLVSFYNNEISEKSEIFDDQFSVERPDGSNFTLKIRSTKLEDSAMYFCASTQGRGGYTFGSGTRLTVV.

This clone turned up a few times. The rearrangement joins TRBV27 to TRBJ1-3, with TRBD1 matching 11 bases. The CDR3 length is 18 residues. The V gene's germline CDR1 is MNHEY and CDR2 SMNVEV (reference sequence). The V and J ends lost 5 bases and 0 bases, in that order; junction bases with no gene match: 9. CDR3 loop: CASSKGRTGGRSGNTIYF. The CDR3, as DNA: TGTGCCAGCAGTAAGGGGCGGACAGGGGGCCGCTCTGGAAACACCATATATTTT.

This clone has more than one count but fewer than ten. The chain joins TRBV19 to TRBJ1-1; TRBD1 is a possible D gene (5 bases). This CDR3 comprises 13 residues. V lost 7 bases and J lost 1, with 10 bases in between. The germline V gene has CDR1 LNHDA and CDR2 SQIVND (reference sequence). DNA of the CDR3: TGTGCCAGTACCCCCGGGGGGAACACTGAAGCTTTCTTT. As protein: CASTPGGNTEAFF.

This clone was seen more than once but under ten times. This chain connects TRBV5-4 to TRBJ2-2, with D possibly being TRBD2 (7 bases). The CDR3 is made up of 16 amino acids. Trimming left V 2 bases short and J 5 bases short, with 16 bases between. In germline, CDR1 is SGHNT, CDR2 YYREEE (reference sequence). The CDR3 coding sequence is TGTGCCAGCAGCTTCGAAGGGGGGGCCGCAACCGGGGAGCTGTTTTTT. It translates to CASSFEGGAATGELFF.

The chain links TRBV6-5 to TRBJ1-2; D not certain. Germline-derived CDR1 and CDR2 are MNHEY and SVGAGI. The CDR3 is 15 residues long. V lost 6 bases and J lost 4, with 18 bases in between. The CDR3 DNA sequence: TGTGCCAGCAGCCCTAACCCCGGAGGATCCTATGGCTACACCTTC. Translated: CASSPNPGGSYGYTF.

This clone was detected only a few times. The genes are TRBV13 and TRBJ2-5, with 14 nucleotides matching TRBD2. This CDR3 spans 17 amino acids. CDR1 PRHDT and CDR2 FYEKMQ come from the germline V gene (reference sequence). V lost 2 bases, J lost 2 bases, and 4 bases stayed unmatched. The CDR3: CASSLRTSGGLQETQYF. The CDR3 nucleotides are TGTGCCAGCAGCTTACGGACTAGCGGGGGGTTGCAAGAGACCCAGTACTTC.

Worth noting for this clone: Other DNA sequences from this sample encode an identical CDR3 as well. This sequence joins TRBV15 and TRBJ2-3, with D maybe TRBD2 (5 bases). V lost 0 bases to trimming and J lost 6 bases, with 7 bases between them. Per germline, CDR1 LNHNV and CDR2 YYDKDF (reference sequence). The CDR3 has 13 amino acids. The CDR3 DNA follows: TGTGCCACCAGCAGAGATCCGGGGGATACGCAGTATTTT. Its protein product is CATSRDPGDTQYF.

This sequence joins TRBV7-9 and TRBJ1-6, with TRBD1 matching over 10 bases. The CDR3 length is 14 residues. The ends lost 3 bases at V and 11 bases at J; junction bases unmatched: 4. Per the germline V gene, CDR1 is SEHNR and CDR2 is FQNEAQ (reference sequence). In DNA, the CDR3 is TGTGCCAGCAGCTTGACAGGGGGCCTTACACCCCTCCACTTT. Its protein is CASSLTGGLTPLHF.

J is TRBJ2-1 and V is TRBV5-1, with 7 bases fitting TRBD1. V lost 0 bases to trimming and J lost 5 bases; unmatched junction nucleotides: 5. In germline, CDR1 is SGHRS, CDR2 YFSETQ. There are 15 residues in the CDR3. The CDR3 is CASSLAGTVNNEQFF. In DNA form, the CDR3 reads TGCGCCAGCAGCTTGGCCGGGACAGTTAACAATGAGCAGTTCTTC. The full variable domain, its missing parts supplied by reference TRBV5-1 and TRBJ2-1, is KAGVTQTPRYLIKTRGQQVTLSCSPISGHRSVSWYQQTPGQGLQFLFEYFSETQRNKGNFPGRFSGRQFSNSRSEMNVSTLELGDSALYLCASSLAGTVNNEQFFGPGTRLTVL.

The chain employs TRBV27 and TRBJ2-5, with 12 bases lining up with TRBD1. V dropped 4 bases and J dropped 5; count of bases not matched to a gene: 8. Germline values: CDR1 MNHEY, CDR2 SMNVEV (reference sequence). This CDR3 is built from 16 residues. The CDR3 sequence is CASSSGTGGFRETQYF. In nucleotides, the CDR3 is TGTGCCAGCAGTTCCGGGACAGGGGGCTTTCGGGAGACCCAGTACTTC.

A few counts support this clone. The V call is TRBV10-3, the J call TRBJ2-6; 8 bases match TRBD1. The CDR3 has 17 amino acids. V lost 0 bases and J lost 3; bases outside the gene matches: 4. Germline-derived CDR1 and CDR2 are ENHRY and SYGVKD. This chain's CDR3 is CAISESNRGIGANVLTF. DNA of the CDR3: TGTGCCATCAGTGAGTCGAACAGGGGGATTGGGGCCAACGTCCTGACTTTC.

For this clone: The missing conserved phenylalanine or tryptophan at the end of this CDR3 makes a read error likely. The DNA is left out, because the CDR3 cannot be placed on it with certainty; the CDR3 is given as TCRdb lists it. The chain couples TRBV4-3 to TRBJ2-7; TRBD1 is the table's D call, not checked against the DNA. The CDR3 is 15 amino acids in total, end residues counted. Germline lookup yields CDR1 LGHNA and CDR2 YSLEER. CDR3 region: CASSQQRTGSYEKYL.

The sample holds a few counts of this clone. The chain recombines TRBV11-2 with TRBJ2-6; D remains ambiguous. The CDR3 extends over 15 amino acids. The V end lost 1 base, the J end lost 2 bases, and 6 bases lay between the germline ends. In germline, CDR1 is SGHAT, CDR2 FQNNGV. CDR3: CASSLAVAGANVLTF. In DNA form, the CDR3 reads TGTGCCAGCAGCTTAGCAGTCGCTGGGGCCAACGTCCTGACTTTC.